The 18 T cell receptor beta chains presented below share a single source sample, sequenced in a study of blood T cell repertoires in COVID-19. The data were produced by immunoSEQ multiplex PCR, yet TCRdb's version contains in-frame clones alone and is incomplete. Here the sample spans about 210,000 clones, 86% being singletons. Sequencing input: peripheral blood. The receptors shown here come from a woman aged 70-85 years with acute or convalescent COVID-19.

The chain has TRBV24-1 and TRBJ2-1; the D gene is possibly TRBD1 (5 bases). The CDR3 extends over 15 amino acids. V lost 3 bases to trimming and J lost 7 bases, with 15 bases between them. Germline lookup yields CDR1 KGHDR and CDR2 SFDVKD. This CDR3 reads CATSDRSGKANEQFF. CDR3 in DNA: TGTGCCACCAGTGATAGGTCAGGGAAAGCTAATGAGCAGTTCTTC.

Only a few counts were recorded for this clone. The gene calls are TRBV20-1 and TRBJ1-2; D is ambiguous. Germline V gene data show CDR1 as DFQATT and CDR2 as SNEGSKA (reference sequence). The CDR3 has 10 amino acids. The V gene lost 7 bases and the J gene lost 9 bases, with 12 bases spanning the gap. CDR3 region: CSVHGGRYTF. The CDR3 DNA follows: TGCAGTGTACACGGTGGGCGCTACACCTTC.

This chain links TRBV29-1 with TRBJ2-7; the D is unclear. The germline V gene encodes CDR1 SQVTM and CDR2 ANQGSEA. Trimming stripped 8 bases from V and 5 bases from J, with 13 bases between. CDR3 length: 11 amino acids. The CDR3 protein is CSFFGGNEQYF. The CDR3 nucleotides are TGCAGCTTCTTTGGCGGTAACGAGCAGTACTTC.

The genes are TRBV10-3 and TRBJ2-2; 8 bases map to TRBD1. Germline CDR1 ENHRY, CDR2 SYGVKD. J was trimmed by 1 base and V by 10 bases; bases with no gene match: 2. This CDR3 is built from 13 residues. The CDR3 loop reads CATGQGNTGELFF. For the CDR3, the DNA is TGTGCCACTGGACAGGGGAACACCGGGGAGCTGTTTTTT.

The V and J genes are TRBV7-2 and TRBJ2-3; 7 bases are a match to TRBD1. Unmatched junction bases numbered 17, after V lost 2 bases and J lost 3 bases. The CDR3 is 19 residues long. Germline V gene lookup returns CDR1 SGHTA and CDR2 FQGNSA. CDR3 sequence reads: CASSLPLLTGARRTDTQYF. The CDR3 DNA is TGTGCCAGCAGCTTACCCCTCCTTACAGGGGCTCGAAGAACAGATACGCAGTATTTT.

The chain couples TRBV28 to TRBJ2-7, with 14 positions matching TRBD2. CDR1 MDHEN and CDR2 SYDVKM come from the germline V gene. The CDR3 covers 19 residues. With 4 bases clipped from V and 6 bases from J, the junction kept 17 bases outside the gene matches. CDR3 DNA: TGTGCCAGCAGTTGGGGACTAGCGGGAGTCAGTCCGTCCGGGAGCGAGCAGTACTTC. It translates to CASSWGLAGVSPSGSEQYF. The full variable domain, with the rest looked up from reference TRBV28 and TRBJ2-7, is DVKVTQSSRYLVKRTGEKVFLECVQDMDHENMFWYRQDPGLGLRLIYFSYDVKMKEKGDIPEGYSVSREKKERFSLILESASTNQTSMYLCASSWGLAGVSPSGSEQYFGPGTRLTVT.

The chain carries TRBV6-5 and TRBJ2-4, with D possibly matching TRBD1 (6 bases). The V end lost 10 bases, the J end lost 6 bases, and 19 bases lay between the germline ends. Germline assignment: CDR1 MNHEY and CDR2 SVGAGI. This CDR3 is 14 amino acids long. The CDR3 coding sequence is TGTGCCACTATAAAGGAACAGGGCCTAAACATTCAGTACTTC. Protein product: CATIKEQGLNIQYF.

The chain has TRBV18 and TRBJ2-5, with TRBD2 as a possible D gene (6 bases). Germline CDR1 KGHSH, CDR2 LQKENI. V lost 1 base and J 1 base, leaving 13 bases between the germline ends. The CDR3 is 16 amino acids. The DNA for the CDR3 is TGTGCCAGCTCACCACTCCTAGCGCAAATCCAAGAGACCCAGTACTTC. Translating it yields CASSPLLAQIQETQYF.

The rearrangement uses TRBV12-3 or TRBV12-4 and TRBJ1-4, with 9 bases matching TRBD1. Trimming cost V 6 bases and J 6 bases; bases outside gene matches: 2. The CDR3 consists of 13 residues. The CDR3 region has the DNA TGTGCCAGCAGCACAGGGGGCGATGAAAAACTGTTTTTT. Translation gives CASSTGGDEKLFF.

The chain recombines TRBV2 with TRBJ1-4; TRBD1 might be the D (5 bases). The length of the CDR3 is 15 residues. Trimming removed 8 bases at V and 8 bases at J, with 21 bases between. Per germline, CDR1 SNHLY and CDR2 FYNNEI. CDR3 in DNA: TGTGCCAGCCGGGGGATAACAAAGACCTCGGAAAAACTGTTTTTT. Protein product: CASRGITKTSEKLFF.

V gene TRBV29-1 combines with J gene TRBJ1-1, with D perhaps matching TRBD1 (5 bases). This CDR3 region has 11 residues. Germline CDR1 SQVTM, CDR2 ANQGSEA. V was trimmed by 8 bases and J by 3 bases, leaving 10 bases between them. The CDR3 reads CSSDRYTEAFF. In nucleotides, the CDR3 is TGCAGCTCCGACAGATACACTGAAGCTTTCTTT.

This clone appeared a single time. J is TRBJ2-2 and V is TRBV27, with 8 bases fitting TRBD1. The trim removed 6 bases at V and 3 bases at J, leaving 9 bases unmatched. The CDR3 extends over 16 amino acids. Germline V gives CDR1 MNHEY, CDR2 SMNVEV (reference sequence). The CDR3 spells CASRRLQGVDTGELFF. CDR3 coding DNA: TGTGCCAGCAGAAGACTACAGGGGGTCGACACCGGGGAGCTGTTTTTT.

The rearrangement links TRBV7-9 to TRBJ1-1; D gene ambiguous. Per the germline V gene, CDR1 is SEHNR and CDR2 is FQNEAQ (reference sequence). The V end lost 3 bases, the J end lost 4 bases, and 12 bases lay between the germline ends. The CDR3 is made up of 14 amino acids. CDR3 residues: CASSFPRKGTEAFF. In DNA, the CDR3 is TGTGCCAGCAGCTTCCCCAGGAAAGGCACTGAAGCTTTCTTT.

A few counts support this clone. The chain carries TRBV19 and TRBJ1-2; tentative D call: TRBD1 (5 bases). V lost 3 bases and J lost 8, with 10 bases in between. Germline V gene lookup returns CDR1 LNHDA and CDR2 SQIVND (reference sequence). This CDR3 is built from 12 residues. DNA of the CDR3: TGTGCCAGTAGTATTCAGGGCTCCGGCTACACCTTC. The encoded protein is CASSIQGSGYTF.

The chain links TRBV28 to TRBJ1-4, with D possibly being TRBD1 (6 bases). CDR3 length: 15 residues. In germline, CDR1 is MDHEN, CDR2 SYDVKM. V was cut by 4 bases and J by 0 bases, with 9 bases left in between. CDR3 in DNA: TGTGCCAGCAGTTCCCAGGGGACAACTAATGAAAAACTGTTTTTT. Its translation is CASSSQGTTNEKLFF.

V usage is TRBV5-4 and J usage is TRBJ2-2; maybe TRBD2 (6 bases). CDR3 length equals 19 residues. Germline loops: CDR1 SGHNT, CDR2 YYREEE (reference sequence). V lost 3 bases, J lost 0 bases, and 21 bases lay in between. CDR3 sequence: CASSSLVGGRSANTGELFF. CDR3 in DNA: TGTGCCAGCAGCTCCCTGGTCGGGGGTCGGTCCGCGAACACCGGGGAGCTGTTTTTT. Variable domain in full (rest from reference TRBV5-4 and TRBJ2-2): ETGVTQSPTHLIKTRGQQVTLRCSSQSGHNTVSWYQQALGQGPQFIFQYYREEENGRGNFPPRFSGLQFPNYSSELNVNALELDDSALYLCASSSLVGGRSANTGELFFGEGSRLTVL.

This clone has just one count. The chain joins TRBV19 to TRBJ2-5; TRBD1 aligns across 7 bases. Looked up from germline, CDR1 is LNHDA and CDR2 is SQIVND (reference sequence). This CDR3 spans 13 amino acids. V lost 6 bases, J lost 2 bases, and 3 bases stayed unmatched. The CDR3 DNA follows: TGTGCCAGTAGATTGGGACAGCAAGAGACCCAGTACTTC. The encoded protein is CASRLGQQETQYF.

The V gene is TRBV11-3, the J gene TRBJ2-2, with D maybe TRBD1 (6 bases). CDR1 is SGHNT and CDR2 is YENEEA in the germline V gene. The CDR3 spans 15 residues. Trimming took 4 bases from V and 5 from J, leaving 14 bases between them. The DNA for the CDR3 is TGTGCCAGCAGCTCAGGGTGGGGGCAAACCGGGGAGCTGTTTTTT. Translation: CASSSGWGQTGELFF.